This T cell receptor (beta chain) was captured in a study of T cell responses to AZD1222 COVID-19 vaccine. Study results and caveats: Clonal diversity was possibly underestimated, and the donors were mostly white British, with more females. Spike-specific TCR breadth and depth went up after people got two AZD1222 doses. Repertoire samples came only from after the peak T cell response.

Pooled in the analysis were second doses at about 4 or about 12 weeks. In regard to this clone: Its antigen remains unidentified.

The J segment lost 0 bases and the V segment lost 6 bases, leaving 5 bases of the junction unmatched. Germline CDR1 reads SGHRS; CDR2 reads YFSETQ. The length of the CDR3 is 14 residues. TCRdb's table, derived via immunoSEQ multiplex PCR, lists solely in-frame clones and lacks some. The table shows 70,000 to 85,000 clones, with roughly 80% occurring only once. This sequence was found in an adult who received the AZD1222 COVID-19 vaccine. The sequenced sample was peripheral blood, obtained 28 days after the second AZD1222 dose. The chain couples TRBV5-1 to TRBJ1-1; 7 bases align to TRBD1. The CDR3 DNA is TGCGCCAGCAACAGGGGACAGTTGAACACTGAAGCTTTCTTT. Translation: CASNRGQLNTEAFF.